The present T cell receptor (beta chain) was sequenced within a study of T-cell memory formation after mild COVID-19. The authors produced TCR alpha and TCR beta cDNA libraries with sample barcodes and UMIs by 5'RACE using constant-segment primers. TCRdb reanalysed the 5' RACE reads using MiXCR and keeps one entry per CDR3 protein. Among 470,000 or so distinct CDR3 sequences, 15% to 20% were seen once, and the ten largest hold 9% to 15%. V shed 6 bases and J shed 5 bases, with 7 bases lying between them. This CDR3 is 12 amino acids long. CDR1 is LNHDA, CDR2 SQIVND, per germline (reference sequence). The rearrangement uses TRBV19 and TRBJ2-2, with D unresolved. The sequencing input was PBMCs or a T cell subset sorted from them (not recorded which). The TCR originated in an adult woman who had mild COVID-19 (a few samples of this study predate the infection). Cell type and time point are not known. CDR3: CASRVKTGELFF. In nucleotides, the CDR3 is TGTGCCAGTAGAGTCAAAACCGGGGAGCTGTTTTTT.